Listed below are T cell receptor beta chains from one sample, sequenced in a study of cytomegalovirus exposure and HLA in healthy donors. The assay was immunoSEQ multiplex PCR, and TCRdb's table has in-frame clones only and misses some. The sample contains some 90,000 clones, roughly 86% of which appear only once. The source material was PBMCs. Receptors originate from a human donor in good health. Both conserved end residues are part of each CDR3. A D gene is named only where the DNA matches it firmly. Clone size is stated in some rows and not others, as once, few, many or a class when expanded.

J gene,clone size,CDR3 length,V gene,D gene,CDR3 DNA,CDR3 protein
TRBJ2-3,medium-sized,17,TRBV5-5,TRBD1,TGTGCCAGCAGCGGGCCGGGACAGGGGTTCAGCACAGATACGCAGTATTTT,CASSGPGQGFSTDTQYF
TRBJ1-5,few,15,TRBV9,NA,TGTGCCAGCAGCGTAGGGGAGTCCGATTATCAGCCCCAGCATTTT,CASSVGESDYQPQHF
TRBJ1-2,NA,12,TRBV10-3,NA,TGTGCCATCAGGCCCGACAGTCATGGCTACACCTTC,CAIRPDSHGYTF
TRBJ1-2,NA,11,TRBV6-5,NA,TGTGCCAGCGGCTCCGATATGGGCTACACCTTC,CASGSDMGYTF
TRBJ1-1,NA,15,TRBV6-5,NA,TGTGCCAGCAGTTCCTTAGGTCGGGGGGCCACTGAAGCTTTCTTT,CASSSLGRGATEAFF
TRBJ2-2,NA,13,TRBV27,NA,TGTGCCAGCAGCCCCCCTTTGACCGGGGAGCTGTTTTTT,CASSPPLTGELFF
TRBJ2-1,NA,13,TRBV19,TRBD1,TGTGCCACCACCCAACAGGGGGCGAATGAGCAGTTCTTC,CATTQQGANEQFF
TRBJ2-1,NA,13,TRBV7-8,NA,TGTGCCAGCAGCTTAGTACTAGGGAGTGAGCAGTTCTTC,CASSLVLGSEQFF
TRBJ2-2,NA,16,TRBV5-1,TRBD2,TGCGCCAGCAGCGGAAGAGATAGCGGGAGGGCTGGGGAGCTGTTTTTT,CASSGRDSGRAGELFF
TRBJ1-3,NA,12,TRBV7-9,TRBD1,TGTGCCACCGGGACAGGGATAAACACCATATATTTT,CATGTGINTIYF
TRBJ2-1,NA,14,TRBV6-5,TRBD2,TGTGCCAGCAGTTTAGCGGGCTCCTACAATGAGCAGTTCTTC,CASSLAGSYNEQFF
TRBJ1-4,NA,20,TRBV7-6,NA,TGTGCCAGCAGCTTAACAGAGTACTTTGGGAAGGGGCAGGACAATGAAAAACTGTTTTTT,CASSLTEYFGKGQDNEKLFF
TRBJ1-2,NA,11,TRBV19,NA,TGTGCCAGTAGGGACAGATCCGGCTACACCTTC,CASRDRSGYTF
TRBJ2-7,NA,15,TRBV5-1,TRBD1,TGCGCCAGCAGGCTATCCGGGACAGGCTTCTACGAGCAGTACTTC,CASRLSGTGFYEQYF
TRBJ2-5,once,15,TRBV5-1,TRBD2,TGCGCCAGCAGCTTGGAACTAGCGGACCAAGAGACCCAGTACTTC,CASSLELADQETQYF
TRBJ1-1,few,15,TRBV27,NA,TGTGCCAGCAGTTTATCTTCCCAGGGGCGAGCTGAAGCTTTCTTT,CASSLSSQGRAEAFF
TRBJ2-3,once,17,TRBV13,TRBD2,TGTGCCAGCAGCTTGGCACGGGGGGAGGGCTGGACAGATACGCAGTATTTT,CASSLARGEGWTDTQYF
TRBJ2-3,NA,15,TRBV7-3,TRBD2,TGTGCCAGCAGCGATAGCGGGGGCAGCACAGATACGCAGTATTTT,CASSDSGGSTDTQYF
TRBJ2-7,NA,14,TRBV6-1,TRBD1,TGTGCCAGCAGAATACAGGGGGACTCCTACGAGCAGTACTTC,CASRIQGDSYEQYF
TRBJ1-2,NA,13,TRBV7-2,NA,TGTGCCAGCAGCTTCGTGGGGGCGGATGGCTACACCTTC,CASSFVGADGYTF
TRBJ1-3,NA,14,TRBV6-5,NA,TGTGCCAGCAGTTACTCTGGGCAGTGGGACACCATATATTTT,CASSYSGQWDTIYF
TRBJ1-2,once,12,TRBV5-8,NA,TGTGCCAGCAAAACGGGGTTCTATGGCTACACCTTC,CASKTGFYGYTF
TRBJ2-7,NA,15,TRBV6-5,TRBD1,TGTGCCAGCAGTCCGACCGGGACAGGATCCTACGAGCAGCACTTC,CASSPTGTGSYEQHF
TRBJ2-1,NA,16,TRBV7-9,TRBD2,TGTGCCAGCAGTTATAGCGGGGGGATCACCCGCAATGAGCAGTTCTTC,CASSYSGGITRNEQFF
TRBJ2-1,NA,14,TRBV7-7,TRBD2,TGTGCCAGCAGCTTTAGCGGGAGGGGCAATGAGCAGTTCTTC,CASSFSGRGNEQFF
TRBJ2-5,NA,15,TRBV27,TRBD1,TGTGCCAGCAGTTATACAGGGGGACGCCAAGAGACCCAGTACTTC,CASSYTGGRQETQYF
TRBJ2-7,NA,13,TRBV25-1,NA,TGTGCCAGCAGGGGACACCGCTCCTACGAGCAGTACTTC,CASRGHRSYEQYF
TRBJ2-1,NA,14,TRBV11-2,TRBD1,TGTGCCAGCAGCTTATTCACAGGGGGTAATGAGCAGTTCTTC,CASSLFTGGNEQFF
TRBJ2-1,NA,15,TRBV7-2,TRBD2,TGTGCCAGCAGCTTCCTAGCGGGGGTTCTAAATGAGCAGTTCTTC,CASSFLAGVLNEQFF
TRBJ2-7,NA,13,TRBV10-3,NA,TGTGCCATCAGCGAGGACGGGAACTACGAGCAGTACTTC,CAISEDGNYEQYF
TRBJ1-5,NA,13,TRBV6-5,NA,TGTGCCAGCAGGCCACTGGGGGGTCAGCCCCAGCATTTT,CASRPLGGQPQHF
TRBJ1-6,few,14,TRBV28,NA,TGTGCCAGCAGCCTCCTAGGAGGGGAGTCACCCCTCCACTTT,CASSLLGGESPLHF
TRBJ2-7,NA,13,TRBV11-2,NA,TGTGCCAGCAGCTTCCCGGGGACCTACGAGCAGTACTTC,CASSFPGTYEQYF
TRBJ2-7,NA,15,TRBV6-6,NA,TGTGCCAGCAGTTACTCCTCCGTGTGGGCAGCCGAGCAGTACTTC,CASSYSSVWAAEQYF
TRBJ1-1,NA,15,TRBV7-9,NA,TGTGCCAGCAGCTTAGCCGTTACGGGGAGGGCTGAAGCTTTCTTT,CASSLAVTGRAEAFF
TRBJ2-1,few,15,TRBV4-3,TRBD2,TGCGCCAGCGCTTTGGGGACTAGCGATTACAATGAGCAGTTCTTC,CASALGTSDYNEQFF
TRBJ2-1,NA,12,TRBV19,NA,TGTGCCAGTAGTCCCCTAGGGGTTGAGCAGTTCTTC,CASSPLGVEQFF
TRBJ1-1,medium-sized,14,TRBV5-6,NA,TGTGCCAGCAGCTTTGGAGGGATGAACACTGAAGCTTTCTTT,CASSFGGMNTEAFF
TRBJ2-3,NA,15,TRBV19,TRBD2,TGTGCCAGTAGTCTCAACAGCGGGAGTCCAGATACGCAGTATTTT,CASSLNSGSPDTQYF
TRBJ2-3,few,12,TRBV2,NA,TGTGCCAGCAGTGAGACAAGAGATACGCAGTATTTT,CASSETRDTQYF
TRBJ1-1,few,18,TRBV27,TRBD1,TGTGCCAGCAGTTTATCGAAGACAGGGGCATTGACGAACACTGAAGCTTTCTTT,CASSLSKTGALTNTEAFF
TRBJ2-5,NA,14,TRBV7-2,TRBD1,TGTGCCAGCAGCTTCCAGGGGGCCTGGGAGACCCAGTACTTC,CASSFQGAWETQYF